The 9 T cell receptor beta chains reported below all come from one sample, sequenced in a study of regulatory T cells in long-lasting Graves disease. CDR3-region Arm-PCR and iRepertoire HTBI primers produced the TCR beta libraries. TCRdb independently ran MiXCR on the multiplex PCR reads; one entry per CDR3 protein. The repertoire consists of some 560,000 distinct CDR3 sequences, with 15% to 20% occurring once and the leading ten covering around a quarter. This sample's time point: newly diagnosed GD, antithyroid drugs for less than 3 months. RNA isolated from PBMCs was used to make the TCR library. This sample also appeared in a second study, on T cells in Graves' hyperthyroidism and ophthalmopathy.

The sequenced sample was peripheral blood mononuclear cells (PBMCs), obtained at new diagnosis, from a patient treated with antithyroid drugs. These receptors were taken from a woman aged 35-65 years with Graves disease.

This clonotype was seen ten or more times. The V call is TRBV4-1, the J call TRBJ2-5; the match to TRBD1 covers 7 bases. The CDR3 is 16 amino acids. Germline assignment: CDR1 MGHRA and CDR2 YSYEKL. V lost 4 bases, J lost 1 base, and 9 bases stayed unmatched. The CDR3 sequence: CASSRNLGQIQETQYF. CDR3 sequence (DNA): TGCGCCAGCAGCCGAAACCTGGGACAGATCCAAGAGACCCAGTACTTC.

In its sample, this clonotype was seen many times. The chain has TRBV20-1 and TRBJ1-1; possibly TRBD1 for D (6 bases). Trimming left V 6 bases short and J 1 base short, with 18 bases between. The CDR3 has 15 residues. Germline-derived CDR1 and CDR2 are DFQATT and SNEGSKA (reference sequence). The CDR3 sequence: CSAPPRGFENTEAFF. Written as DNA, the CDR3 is TGCAGTGCCCCTCCCAGGGGTTTTGAGAACACTGAAGCTTTCTTT.

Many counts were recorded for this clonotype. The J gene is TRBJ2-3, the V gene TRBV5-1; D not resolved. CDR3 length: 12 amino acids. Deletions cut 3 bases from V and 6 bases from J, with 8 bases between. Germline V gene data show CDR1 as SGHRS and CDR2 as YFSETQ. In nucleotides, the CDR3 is TGCGCCAGCAGCTCGTTCCAGGATACGCAGTATTTT. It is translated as CASSSFQDTQYF.

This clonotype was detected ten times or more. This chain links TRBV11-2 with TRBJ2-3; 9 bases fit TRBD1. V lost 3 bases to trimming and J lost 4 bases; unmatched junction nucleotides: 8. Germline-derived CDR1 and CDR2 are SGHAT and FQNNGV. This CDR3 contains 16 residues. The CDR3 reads CASSFAWTGVSDTQYF. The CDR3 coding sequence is TGTGCCAGCAGCTTCGCCTGGACAGGGGTTTCAGATACGCAGTATTTT.

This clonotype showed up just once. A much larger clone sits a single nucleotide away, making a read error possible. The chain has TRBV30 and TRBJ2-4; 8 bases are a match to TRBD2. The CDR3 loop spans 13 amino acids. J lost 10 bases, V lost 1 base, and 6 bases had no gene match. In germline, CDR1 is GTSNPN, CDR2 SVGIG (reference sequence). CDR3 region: CAWSAVAGWIQYF. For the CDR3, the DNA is TGTGCCTGGAGTGCCGTAGCGGGGTGGATTCAGTACTTC. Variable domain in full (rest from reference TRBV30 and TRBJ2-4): SQTIHQWPATLVQPVGSPLSLECTVEGTSNPNLYWYRQAAGRGLQLLFYSVGIGQISSEVPQNLSASRPQDRQFILSSKKLLLSDSGFYLCAWSAVAGWIQYFGAGTRLSVL.

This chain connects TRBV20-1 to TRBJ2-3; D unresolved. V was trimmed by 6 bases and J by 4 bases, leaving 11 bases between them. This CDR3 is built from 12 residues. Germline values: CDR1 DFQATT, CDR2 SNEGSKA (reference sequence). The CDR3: CSARRSADTQYF. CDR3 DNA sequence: TGCAGTGCAAGAAGGTCCGCAGATACGCAGTATTTT.

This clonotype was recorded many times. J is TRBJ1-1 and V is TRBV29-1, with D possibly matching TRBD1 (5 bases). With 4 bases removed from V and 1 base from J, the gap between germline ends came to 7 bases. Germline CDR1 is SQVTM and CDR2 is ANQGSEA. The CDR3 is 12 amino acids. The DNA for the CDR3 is TGCAGCGTTGTGACAGCGAACACTGAAGCTTTCTTT. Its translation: CSVVTANTEAFF.

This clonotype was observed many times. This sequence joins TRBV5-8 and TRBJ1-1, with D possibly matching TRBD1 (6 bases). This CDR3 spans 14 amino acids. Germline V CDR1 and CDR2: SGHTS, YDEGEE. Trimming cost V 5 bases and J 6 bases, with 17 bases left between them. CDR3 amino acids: CASRSLRGSAEAFF. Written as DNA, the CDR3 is TGTGCCAGCAGATCCCTCAGGGGATCCGCTGAAGCTTTCTTT.

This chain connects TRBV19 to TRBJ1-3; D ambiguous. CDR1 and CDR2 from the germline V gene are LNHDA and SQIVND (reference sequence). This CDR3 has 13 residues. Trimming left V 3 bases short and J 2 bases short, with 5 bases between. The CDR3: CASSISAGNTIYF. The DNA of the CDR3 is TGTGCCAGTAGTATCAGCGCTGGAAACACCATATATTTT. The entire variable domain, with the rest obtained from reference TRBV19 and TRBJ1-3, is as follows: DGGITQSPKYLFRKEGQNVTLSCEQNLNHDAMYWYRQDPGQGLRLIYYSQIVNDFQKGDIAEGYSVSREKKESFPLTVTSAQKNPTAFYLCASSISAGNTIYFGEGSWLTVV.